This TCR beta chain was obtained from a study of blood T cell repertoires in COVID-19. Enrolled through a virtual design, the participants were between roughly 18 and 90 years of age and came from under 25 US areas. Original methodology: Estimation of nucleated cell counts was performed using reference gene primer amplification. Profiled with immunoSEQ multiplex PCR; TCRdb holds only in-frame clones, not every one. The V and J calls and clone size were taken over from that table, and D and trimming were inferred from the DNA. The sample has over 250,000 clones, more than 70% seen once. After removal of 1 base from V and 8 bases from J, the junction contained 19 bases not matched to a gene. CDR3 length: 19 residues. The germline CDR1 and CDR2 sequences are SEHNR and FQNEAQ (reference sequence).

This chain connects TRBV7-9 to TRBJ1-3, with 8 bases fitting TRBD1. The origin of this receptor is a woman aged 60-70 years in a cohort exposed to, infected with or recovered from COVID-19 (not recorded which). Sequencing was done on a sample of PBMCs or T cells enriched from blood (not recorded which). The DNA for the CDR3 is TGTGCCAGCAGCTTAGGGAATCGCCGGACAGGGTTGGTGAAGGACACCATATATTTT. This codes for CASSLGNRRTGLVKDTIYF.